These 23 T cell receptor beta chains share one sample of origin, sequenced in a study of response to subunit inactivated influenza vaccine. TCRdb reprocessed the RT-PCR reads with MiXCR, giving one entry per CDR3 protein. The data show just over 300,000 distinct CDR3 sequences, about 20% seen once. The sequenced sample was PBMCs from blood, obtained less than 22 months after vaccination. The origin of the receptors is a man between 50 and 70 years old who received an inactivated influenza vaccine.

This clonotype occurred a few times. The rearrangement links TRBV18 to TRBJ1-2; tentative D call: TRBD1 (5 bases). V lost 2 bases and J 2 bases, leaving 12 bases between the germline ends. The V gene's germline CDR1 is KGHSH and CDR2 LQKENI. The CDR3 runs to 15 residues. Here the CDR3 DNA reads TGTGCCAGCTCACCATCAACAGGCGTAAACTATGGCTACACCTTC. This sequence encodes CASSPSTGVNYGYTF.

This clonotype was counted at least ten times. The chain combines TRBV5-1 with TRBJ1-4; perhaps TRBD1 as D (6 bases). The CDR3 totals 14 residues. CDR1 is SGHRS, CDR2 YFSETQ, per germline. The ends were cut back, 0 bases at V and 5 bases at J, with 8 bases in the middle. DNA for the CDR3: TGCGCCAGCAGCTTGGGACAGGAGAATGAAAAACTGTTTTTT. It translates to CASSLGQENEKLFF.

This clonotype was seen repeatedly, ten times or more. The gene calls are TRBV4-2 and TRBJ1-2; D remains unclear. The V end lost 0 bases, the J end lost 4 bases, and 6 bases lay between the germline ends. Germline lookup yields CDR1 LGHNA and CDR2 YNFKEQ. CDR3 size: 13 residues. DNA for the CDR3: TGTGCCAGCAGCCAAGATTTTGGCTATGGCTACACCTTC. Its translation: CASSQDFGYGYTF.

V usage is TRBV5-1 and J usage is TRBJ2-1; the match to TRBD2 covers 8 bases. This CDR3 spans 14 amino acids. The germline CDR1 and CDR2 sequences are SGHRS and YFSETQ. V trimming: 4 bases; J trimming: 4 bases; junction bases outside the gene matches: 4. The DNA of the CDR3 is TGCGCCAGCAGCCCCGGGGGGGAGTACAATGAGCAGTTCTTC. Its protein is CASSPGGEYNEQFF.

V and J are TRBV7-2 and TRBJ1-2; no definite D call. The V gene's germline CDR1 is SGHTA and CDR2 FQGNSA. The CDR3 consists of 13 residues. The V and J ends lost 5 bases and 8 bases respectively, with 15 bases between them. The CDR3: CASSPYSPEGYTF. The DNA of the CDR3 is TGTGCCAGCAGCCCTTACAGCCCCGAGGGCTACACCTTC.

This sequence joins TRBV12-3 or TRBV12-4 and TRBJ1-6; D gene unclear. V was cut by 2 bases and J by 6 bases, with 11 bases left in between. This CDR3 has 15 amino acids. The CDR3 bases are TGTGCCAGCAGTTTATCCGGCGGATCTAATTCACCCCTCCACTTT. Encoded protein: CASSLSGGSNSPLHF.

The chain carries TRBV4-2 and TRBJ2-3; D may be TRBD1 (7 bases). The CDR3 sequence is 16 residues long. Between the trimmed V and J ends, which lost 4 bases and 1 base, there was a span of 15 bases. The germline V gene has CDR1 LGHNA and CDR2 YNFKEQ. The CDR3 loop reads CASSPRQGGGTDTQYF. CDR3 in DNA: TGTGCCAGCAGCCCAAGACAGGGCGGGGGCACAGATACGCAGTATTTT.

V gene TRBV27 combines with J gene TRBJ1-2, with 7 bases that match TRBD1. This CDR3 is 15 amino acids long. The J segment lost 4 bases and the V segment lost 5 bases, leaving 10 bases of the junction unmatched. The germline V gene has CDR1 MNHEY and CDR2 SMNVEV (reference sequence). The CDR3 nucleotides read TGTGCCAGCAGTCGTACAGGGGTCGATCGCTATGGCTACACCTTC. Amino acids: CASSRTGVDRYGYTF.

V gene TRBV19 combines with J gene TRBJ1-1; TRBD1 matches 9 bases. The CDR3 runs 16 residues. CDR1 LNHDA and CDR2 SQIVND come from the germline V gene (reference sequence). V dropped 4 bases and J dropped 5; count of bases not matched to a gene: 11. CDR3 coding DNA: TGTGCCAGTAGTAAGGACAGGGGTTCGAGGTCGACTGAAGCTTTCTTT. Amino acids: CASSKDRGSRSTEAFF.

The chain carries TRBV3-1 and TRBJ2-3; D perhaps matches TRBD2 (5 bases). The germline V and J ends were trimmed by 7 bases and 5 bases, with 16 bases remaining between them. This CDR3 contains 14 residues. Germline CDR1 is LGHDT and CDR2 is YNNKEL (reference sequence). The CDR3 nucleotides are TGTGCCAGCACCTCCGGGGTAGCTCGAGATACGCAGTATTTT. Translation: CASTSGVARDTQYF.

The genes are TRBV30 and TRBJ2-5; 13 positions match TRBD2. Germline values: CDR1 GTSNPN, CDR2 SVGIG (reference sequence). The J segment lost 5 bases and the V segment lost 1 base, leaving 4 bases of the junction unmatched. The length of the CDR3 is 15 residues. Written as DNA, the CDR3 is TGTGCCTGGAGTGGGGGACTAGCGGGACGCGAGACCCAGTACTTC. Translating it yields CAWSGGLAGRETQYF. Full variable domain (missing parts from reference TRBV30 and TRBJ2-5): SQTIHQWPATLVQPVGSPLSLECTVEGTSNPNLYWYRQAAGRGLQLLFYSVGIGQISSEVPQNLSASRPQDRQFILSSKKLLLSDSGFYLCAWSGGLAGRETQYFGPGTRLLVL.

The genes are TRBV7-9 and TRBJ2-5; D remains unclear. Between the trimmed V and J ends, which lost 5 bases and 4 bases, there was a span of 11 bases. This CDR3 is built from 13 residues. CDR1 and CDR2 (germline): SEHNR, FQNEAQ (reference sequence). The CDR3 region has the DNA TGTGCCAGCAGCGGACGACGGGTAGAGACCCAGTACTTC. Amino acid sequence: CASSGRRVETQYF.

There are a few counts of this clonotype. This chain uses TRBV2 with TRBJ1-1; D is uncertain. Trimming cost V 6 bases and J 4 bases, with 15 bases left between them. Germline CDR1 is SNHLY and CDR2 is FYNNEI. This CDR3 has 14 residues. CDR3 sequence reads: CASSLRTGGTEAFF. Written as DNA, the CDR3 is TGTGCCAGCAGCCTAAGGACTGGCGGCACTGAAGCTTTCTTT.

This clonotype was found a few times. The CDR3 protein is CASSELDQGPYTF. CDR3 nucleotides: TGTGCCAGCAGCGAACTAGACCAGGGACCCTACACCTTC. The V and J genes are TRBV7-9 and TRBJ1-2; D possibly corresponds to TRBD1 (5 bases). V was clipped by 5 bases and J by 10 bases, with 17 bases between them. The CDR3 consists of 13 residues. Per germline, CDR1 SEHNR and CDR2 FQNEAQ (reference sequence).

Turning to this clonotype: Being one base from a much bigger clone, this may be a read error. The chain combines TRBV7-9 with TRBJ2-1; D possibly corresponds to TRBD2 (6 bases). The CDR3 covers 15 residues. Germline assignment: CDR1 SEHNR and CDR2 FQNEAQ (reference sequence). For the CDR3, the DNA is TGTGCCAGCAGCCCCCACGGGAGTAGCGCCAATGAGCAGTTATTC. Amino acid sequence: CASSPHGSSANEQLF.

This clonotype was counted only a few times. This chain connects TRBV4-3 to TRBJ1-2; 7 bases align to TRBD1. CDR1 LGHNA and CDR2 YSLEER come from the germline V gene. Trimming at V came to 4 bases and at J to 7 bases, leaving 12 bases not matched to a gene. The CDR3 runs to 15 residues. DNA of the CDR3: TGCGCCAGCAGCCGCCCCGACAGGGATGGCGGTGGCTACACCTTC. This codes for CASSRPDRDGGGYTF.

This clonotype was observed at least ten times. The chain links TRBV4-1 to TRBJ1-2; perhaps TRBD1 as D (5 bases). Trimming removed 1 base at V and 3 bases at J, with 15 bases between. The CDR3 loop spans 16 amino acids. Germline V gene data show CDR1 as MGHRA and CDR2 as YSYEKL. DNA for the CDR3: TGCGCCAGCAGCCAAGTGGGGGGAGAAAGGCACTATGGCTACACCTTC. This encodes CASSQVGGERHYGYTF.

This clonotype has ten or more counts. CDR3 in DNA: TGTGCCAGCAGCTTAGCCGAGAACGAGAACGGTGAAGCTTTCTTT. Its protein is CASSLAENENGEAFF. The chain carries TRBV7-8 and TRBJ1-1; D gene ambiguous. From germline, CDR1 is SGHVS and CDR2 FQNEAQ. V was cut by 0 bases and J by 7 bases, with 15 bases left in between. The CDR3 loop spans 15 amino acids.

This clonotype was seen a few times. The V gene is TRBV7-2, the J gene TRBJ1-3; D is ambiguous. V was clipped by 1 base and J by 0 bases, with 4 bases between them. The CDR3 runs 14 residues. The V gene's germline CDR1 is SGHTA and CDR2 FQGNSA. In nucleotides, the CDR3 is TGTGCCAGCAGCTTAGGCACCTCTGGAAACACCATATATTTT. Its translation is CASSLGTSGNTIYF.

The chain combines TRBV5-8 with TRBJ2-3, with a tentative D call TRBD2 (5 bases). The CDR3 is made up of 12 amino acids. The germline V gene encodes CDR1 SGHTS and CDR2 YDEGEE. V lost 4 bases and J 6 bases, leaving 9 bases between the germline ends. CDR3: CASSRSGDTQYF. The CDR3 nucleotides are TGTGCCAGCAGCCGAAGCGGCGATACGCAGTATTTT. Drawing the rest from reference TRBV5-8 and TRBJ2-3, the complete variable domain is EAGVTQSPTHLIKTRGQQATLRCSPISGHTSVYWYQQALGLGLQFLLWYDEGEERNRGNFPPRFSGRQFPNYSSELNVNALELEDSALYLCASSRSGDTQYFGPGTRLTVL.

The chain couples TRBV21-1 to TRBJ2-3. TRBV21-1 has pseudogene status. The CDR3 is 16 amino acids. The CDR3 DNA reads as TGTGCCAGCAGCAAATGTTTCGGGGATATGACAGATACGCAGTATTTT. This encodes CASSKCFGDMTDTQYF.

This clonotype was recorded a few times. The genes are TRBV20-1 and TRBJ1-2, with 8 bases fitting TRBD1. Germline CDR1 is DFQATT and CDR2 is SNEGSKA (reference sequence). Trimming cost V 6 bases and J 8 bases; bases outside gene matches: 11. The CDR3 runs to 13 residues. CDR3 DNA sequence: TGCAGTGCCTTAGCGACAGGGGTCATGGGCTACACCTTC. Protein product: CSALATGVMGYTF.

For this clonotype: The limits of the CDR3 on the DNA are not certain, so only TCRdb's listed CDR3 is given. This chain uses TRBV6-1 with TRBJ2-7; the DNA was not compared with TRBD1, the D call given in the table. Germline loops: CDR1 MNHNS, CDR2 SASEGT. Termini included, the CDR3 measures 13 amino acids. CDR3 region: CATFGIGSYEQHF.